Each of the 7 T cell receptor beta chains below was sequenced from the same sample in a study of OX40 agonist ivuxolimab in advanced cancers. The library was built by means of the immunoSEQ multiplex PCR assay. TCRdb mirrors the immuneACCESS table, restricted to in-frame sequences. Some clones are absent from its copies; in checked studies, under half trace to an unresolved V gene, and the reason for the others is unknown. A total of around 41,000 clones appear in this sample, just under 85% of them only once. Together, the top ten hold about 2.5% of the sample. Material: CD4+ or CD8+ T cells sorted from blood, obtained in a trial of the OX40 agonist ivuxolimab. The receptors here all came from an adult with an advanced solid tumor such as melanoma, head and neck, liver or kidney cancer.

The chain combines TRBV27 with TRBJ2-2; D is perhaps TRBD2 (6 bases). Deletions cut 5 bases from V and 2 bases from J, with 12 bases between. The germline V gene encodes CDR1 MNHEY and CDR2 SMNVEV (reference sequence). The CDR3 is made up of 15 amino acids. The CDR3 region is CASSRSGANTGELFF. The DNA of the CDR3 is TGTGCCAGCAGTCGTAGCGGAGCTAACACCGGGGAGCTGTTTTTT.

This clone is medium-sized (0.01 to 0.1%) in the sample. The same CDR3 is also encoded by other DNA sequences in this sample. The chain is built from TRBV28 and TRBJ2-3; 11 nucleotides match TRBD2. After removal of 9 bases from V and 5 bases from J, the junction contained 4 bases not matched to a gene. The CDR3 extends over 13 amino acids. Germline values: CDR1 MDHEN, CDR2 SYDVKM. CDR3 amino acids: CASSGRALDTQYF. The CDR3 DNA follows: TGTGCCAGTAGCGGGAGGGCCTTAGATACGCAGTATTTT.

The chain has TRBV9 and TRBJ2-1, with TRBD2 matching over 8 bases. CDR1 is SGDLS and CDR2 is YYNGEE in the germline V gene. V trimming: 6 bases; J trimming: 10 bases; junction bases outside the gene matches: 21. The CDR3 is 17 residues long. The CDR3 DNA follows: TGTGCCAGCAACACCTTCCTTAGCGGGACCGGCTTAGGGGAGCAGTTCTTC. Its translation is CASNTFLSGTGLGEQFF.

The rearrangement uses TRBV18 and TRBJ2-3; 9 nucleotides align to TRBD2. Per the germline V gene, CDR1 is KGHSH and CDR2 is LQKENI. This CDR3 spans 16 amino acids. J gave up 5 bases and V 1 base, and 7 bases lay outside the gene matches. The CDR3 here is CASSPRFSGSGDTQYF. The CDR3 DNA reads TGTGCCAGCTCACCACGTTTTAGCGGGAGTGGAGATACGCAGTATTTT.

This chain connects TRBV29-1 to TRBJ1-2; a weak D match, TRBD1 (5 bases). V shed 1 base and J shed 7 bases, with 13 bases lying between them. This CDR3 spans 13 amino acids. CDR1 and CDR2 from the germline V gene are SQVTM and ANQGSEA. The CDR3 DNA is TGCAGCGTTGAAGTGTGGGGCAAGGGTGGCTACACCTTC. Its translation is CSVEVWGKGGYTF.

The rearrangement links TRBV30 to TRBJ2-2, with 10 bases lining up with TRBD2. The CDR3 has 17 amino acids. CDR1 is GTSNPN and CDR2 is SVGIG in the germline V gene (reference sequence). The ends lost 0 bases at V and 6 bases at J; junction bases unmatched: 10. CDR3 in amino acids: CAWSVSPSGRASGELFF. The DNA for the CDR3 is TGTGCCTGGAGTGTAAGTCCCAGCGGGAGGGCCTCCGGGGAGCTGTTTTTT.

V usage is TRBV5-4 and J usage is TRBJ2-1; TRBD1 aligns across 10 bases. V lost 8 bases to trimming and J lost 4 bases; unmatched junction nucleotides: 6. Germline assignment: CDR1 SGHNT and CDR2 YYREEE (reference sequence). The CDR3 contains 14 residues. The CDR3 spells CARPGTGVYNEQFF. The CDR3 nucleotides are TGTGCCAGACCCGGGACAGGGGTATACAATGAGCAGTTCTTC.